This T cell receptor beta chain was sequenced for a study of pediatric ulcerative colitis. This was a survey-level run. Assay: immunoSEQ multiplex PCR; the TCRdb copy retains only in-frame clones and omits some. The sample carries some 4,500 clones, more than 80% recorded once. This TCR derives from a boy aged 10-17 years who was a control in a study of pediatric ulcerative colitis. Specimen: blood.

Here the CDR3 reads CSAGGAGGLYEQYF. The CDR3 coding sequence is TGCAGCGCCGGGGGGGCAGGGGGCCTCTACGAGCAGTACTTC. The chain is built from TRBV29-1 and TRBJ2-7; D might be TRBD1 or TRBD2, each matching 8 bases. The germline gives CDR1 SQVTM, CDR2 ANQGSEA. This CDR3 contains 14 residues. Between the trimmed V and J ends, which lost 7 bases and 3 bases, there was a span of 19 bases.